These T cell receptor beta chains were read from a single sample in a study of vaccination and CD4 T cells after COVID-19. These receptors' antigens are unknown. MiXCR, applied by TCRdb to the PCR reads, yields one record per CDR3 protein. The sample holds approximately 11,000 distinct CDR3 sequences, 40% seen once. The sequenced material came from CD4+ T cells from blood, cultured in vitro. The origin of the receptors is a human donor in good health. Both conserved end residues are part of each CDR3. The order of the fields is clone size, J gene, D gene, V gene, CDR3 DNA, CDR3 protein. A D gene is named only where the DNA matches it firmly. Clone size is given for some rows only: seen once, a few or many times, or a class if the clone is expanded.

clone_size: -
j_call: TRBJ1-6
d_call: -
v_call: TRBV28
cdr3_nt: TGTGCCGGGGGATCGTCCTATAATTCACCCCTCCACTTT
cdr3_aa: CAGGSSYNSPLHF

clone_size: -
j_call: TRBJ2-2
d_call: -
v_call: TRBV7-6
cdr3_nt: TGTGCCAGCAGCTTCGACAGCGGGGAGCTGTTTTTT
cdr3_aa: CASSFDSGELFF

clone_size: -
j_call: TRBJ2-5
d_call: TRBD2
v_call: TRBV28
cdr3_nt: TGTGCCAGCAGTTCCGGTGGTGGGAGGGAAAGTTGGGACCAAGAGACCCAGTACTTC
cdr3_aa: CASSSGGGRESWDQETQYF

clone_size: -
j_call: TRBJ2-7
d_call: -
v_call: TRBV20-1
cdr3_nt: TGCAGTGCTAGAGATCCGGACAGCGCCTACGAGCAGTACTTC
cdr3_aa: CSARDPDSAYEQYF

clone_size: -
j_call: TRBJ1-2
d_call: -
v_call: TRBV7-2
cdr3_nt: TGTGCCAAACGGACAGAAAACTATGGCTACACCTTC
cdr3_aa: CAKRTENYGYTF

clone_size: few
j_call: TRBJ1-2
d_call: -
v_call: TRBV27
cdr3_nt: TGTGCCAGCAGATGGGTAAGTAACTATGGCTACACCTTC
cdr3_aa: CASRWVSNYGYTF

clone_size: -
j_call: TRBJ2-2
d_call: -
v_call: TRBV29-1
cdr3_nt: TGCAGCGGCAGGGACTCGAGCACCGGGGAGCTGTTTTTT
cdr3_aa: CSGRDSSTGELFF

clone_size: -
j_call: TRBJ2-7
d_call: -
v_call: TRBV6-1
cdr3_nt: TGTGCCAGCTGGGATCGGAGGAAGCGGTCCTACGAGCAGTACTTC
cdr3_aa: CASWDRRKRSYEQYF

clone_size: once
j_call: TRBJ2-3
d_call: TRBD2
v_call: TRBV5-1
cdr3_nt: TGCGCCAGCAGCTTAACACTAGCGGATGACACAGATACGCAGTATTTT
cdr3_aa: CASSLTLADDTDTQYF

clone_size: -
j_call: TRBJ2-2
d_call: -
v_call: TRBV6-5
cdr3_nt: TGTGCCAGCAGTTCCTCCAACACCGGGGAGCTGTTTTTT
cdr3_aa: CASSSSNTGELFF

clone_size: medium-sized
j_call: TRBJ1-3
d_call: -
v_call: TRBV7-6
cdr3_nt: TGTGCCAGCAGCTCCGGGGGTTCAGGAAACACCATATATTTT
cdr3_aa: CASSSGGSGNTIYF

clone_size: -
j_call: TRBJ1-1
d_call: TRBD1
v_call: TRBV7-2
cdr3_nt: TGTGCCAGCAGTCAACGGGACAGGGGGATTCGGAACACTGAAGCTTTCTTT
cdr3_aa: CASSQRDRGIRNTEAFF

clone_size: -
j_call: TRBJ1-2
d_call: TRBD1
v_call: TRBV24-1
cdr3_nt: TGTGCCACCAGTGGCTTGACAGGGGACTATGGCTACACCTTC
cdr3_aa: CATSGLTGDYGYTF

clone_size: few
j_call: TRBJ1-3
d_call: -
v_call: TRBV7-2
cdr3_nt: TGTGCCAGCAGCCCTGGAAACACCATATATTTT
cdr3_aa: CASSPGNTIYF

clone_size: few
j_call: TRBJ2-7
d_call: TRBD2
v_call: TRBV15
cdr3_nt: TGTGCCACCAGCTACAGCGGGGGCTCCTACGAGCAGTACTTC
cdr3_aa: CATSYSGGSYEQYF

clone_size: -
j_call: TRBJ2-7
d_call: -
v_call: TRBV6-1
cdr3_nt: TGTGCCAGTGCTGTGGGGCTCTACGAGCAGTACTTC
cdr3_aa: CASAVGLYEQYF

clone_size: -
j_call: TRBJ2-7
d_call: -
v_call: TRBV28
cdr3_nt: TGTGCCAGCAGTTCTATAGGAGGGGGGCAGGAGCAGTACTTC
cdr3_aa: CASSSIGGGQEQYF

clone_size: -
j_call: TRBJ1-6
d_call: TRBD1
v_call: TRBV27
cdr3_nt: TGTGCCAGCAAGGGCCTTCCGACAGGGGTCTATTCACCCCTCCACTTT
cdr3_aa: CASKGLPTGVYSPLHF

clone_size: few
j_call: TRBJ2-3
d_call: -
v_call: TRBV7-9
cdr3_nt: TGTGCCAGCAGCTTAGATAGGAGCGGGTGGACAGATACGCAGTATTTT
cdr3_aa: CASSLDRSGWTDTQYF

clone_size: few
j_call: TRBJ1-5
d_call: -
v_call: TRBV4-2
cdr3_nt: TGTGCCAGCAGCCGGGGGGAATCCGATCAGCCCCAGCATTTT
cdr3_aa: CASSRGESDQPQHF

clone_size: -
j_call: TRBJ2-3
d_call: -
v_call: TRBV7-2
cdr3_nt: TGTGCCAGCAGTCCTACCTGGGACCCGGGGAATACGCAGTATTTT
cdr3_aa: CASSPTWDPGNTQYF

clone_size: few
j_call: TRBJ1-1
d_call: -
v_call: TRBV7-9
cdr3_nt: TGTGCCAGCAGCTTACTTCTCCTGAACACTGAAGCTTTCTTT
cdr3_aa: CASSLLLLNTEAFF

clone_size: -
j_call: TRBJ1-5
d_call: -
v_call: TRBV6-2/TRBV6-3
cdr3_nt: TGTGCCAGCAGCGGACGCCTTAGCAATCAGCCCCAGCATTTT
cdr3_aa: CASSGRLSNQPQHF

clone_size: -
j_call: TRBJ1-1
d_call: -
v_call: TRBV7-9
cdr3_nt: TGTGCCAGCAGCTCGCCGGGATCCCGGAGGACTGAAGCTTTCTTT
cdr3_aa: CASSSPGSRRTEAFF

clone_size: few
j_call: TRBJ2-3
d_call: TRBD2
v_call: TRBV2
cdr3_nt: TGTGCCAGCAATCTAGCGGGACGGGCAGATACGCAGTATTTT
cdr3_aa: CASNLAGRADTQYF

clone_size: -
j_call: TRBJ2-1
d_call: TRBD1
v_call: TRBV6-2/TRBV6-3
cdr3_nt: TGTGCCAGCAGTATGACAGGGAGTAATGAGCAGTTCTTC
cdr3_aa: CASSMTGSNEQFF